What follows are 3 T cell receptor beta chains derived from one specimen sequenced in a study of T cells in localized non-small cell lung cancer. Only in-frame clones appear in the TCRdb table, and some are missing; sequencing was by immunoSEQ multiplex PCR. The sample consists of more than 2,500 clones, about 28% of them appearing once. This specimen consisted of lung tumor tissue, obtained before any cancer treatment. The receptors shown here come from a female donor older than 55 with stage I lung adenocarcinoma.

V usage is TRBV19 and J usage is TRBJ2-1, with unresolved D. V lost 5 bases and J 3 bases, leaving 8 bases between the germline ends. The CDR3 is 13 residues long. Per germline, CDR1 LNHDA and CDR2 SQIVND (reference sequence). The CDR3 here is CASSPRRYNEQFF. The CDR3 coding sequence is TGTGCCAGTAGTCCCCGGCGCTACAATGAGCAGTTCTTC.

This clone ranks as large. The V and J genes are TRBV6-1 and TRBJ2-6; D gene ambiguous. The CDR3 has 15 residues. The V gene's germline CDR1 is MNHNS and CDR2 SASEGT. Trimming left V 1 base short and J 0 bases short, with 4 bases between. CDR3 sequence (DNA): TGTGCCAGCAGTGAAGGCAACTCTGGGGCCAACGTCCTGACTTTC. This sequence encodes CASSEGNSGANVLTF.

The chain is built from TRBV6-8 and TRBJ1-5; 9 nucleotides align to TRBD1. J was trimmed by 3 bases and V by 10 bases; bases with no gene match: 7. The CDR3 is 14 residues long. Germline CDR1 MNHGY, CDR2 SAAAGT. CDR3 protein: CAIRGTGLNQPQHF. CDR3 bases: TGTGCCATCAGGGGGACAGGGCTCAATCAGCCCCAGCATTTT.